The T cell receptor beta chain under discussion was sequenced for a study of CD4 T cells in relation to SARS-CoV-2 and coronaviruses. Study in general: ViraFEST: approximately 10-day antigen culture of PBMCs, then TCR beta CDR3 sequencing. Crossreactive spike epitopes shared across donors were mapped to their HLA restriction. Study findings and constraints: Monoreactive clones expanded significantly more to SARS-CoV-2 than crossreactive clones did.

Repertoires were generated with immunoSEQ multiplex PCR, while TCRdb's copy carries only in-frame clones and drops some. The repertoire has about 22,000 clones, around 67% of them found once; the top ten carry 16%. Unexposed donor CD4+ T cells date from about 2011-2019, before the COVID-19 pandemic. The cells were cultured for 10 days before CD4+ T cells were isolated. Unexposed-donor CD4+ T cells were probed with SARS-CoV-2 S/N and four cold-coronavirus spikes, cells permitting. Trimming removed 2 bases at V and 8 bases at J, with 12 bases between. The germline V gene has CDR1 MNHEY and CDR2 SVGEGT. This CDR3 has 13 residues. The table lists this clone with a few counts. Its specificity is not known.

The chain recombines TRBV6-2 or TRBV6-3 with TRBJ1-2; tentative D call: TRBD1 (5 bases). Sequenced input: CD4+ T cells from PBMCs, cultured in vitro. This receptor was obtained from a human donor in good health. The CDR3 sequence: CASSYGRGVGYTF. The CDR3 nucleotides read TGTGCCAGCAGTTACGGGAGGGGCGTCGGCTACACCTTC.